The 25 T cell receptor beta chains reported below all come from one sample, sequenced in a study of T-cell memory formation after mild COVID-19 (dated by TCRdb to 2020 to 2022). Libraries were built with 5' RACE. For sequencing, an Illumina NovaSeq 6000 was employed. The public reads were quality trimmed at Q25 with fastp and then assembled into clones with MiXCR by TCRdb, keeping productive beta chains. Rows are combined by CDR3 protein, so each entry shows the most common genes and DNA. This sample lists 300,000 to 350,000 distinct CDR3 sequences; approximately 19% were detected once. 20% to 25% of the sample is taken by the ten largest. The sequenced sample was PBMCs or a T cell subset sorted from them (not recorded which). The receptors originated from a man aged 18 to 30 who had mild COVID-19 (a few samples of this study predate the infection). The sample titles of this study are shuffled in the database, so cell type and time point are left out; the donor was told from shared clones.

The J gene is TRBJ1-2, the V gene TRBV12-3 or TRBV12-4; 8 nucleotides line up with TRBD1. The CDR3 is 14 amino acids. J gave up 8 bases and V 4 bases, and 9 bases lay outside the gene matches. In DNA form, the CDR3 reads TGTGCCAGCAGTTCCGACAGGGGAACGGGCGGCTACACCTTC. The encoded protein is CASSSDRGTGGYTF.

This clonotype was detected a few times. The chain is built from TRBV15 and TRBJ2-1, with D possibly being TRBD2 (5 bases). V lost 5 bases and J 5 bases, leaving 13 bases between the germline ends. There are 14 residues in the CDR3. Looked up from germline, CDR1 is LNHNV and CDR2 is YYDKDF (reference sequence). DNA of the CDR3: TGTGCCACCAGCGGAGGCTTTGGGAACAATGAGCAGTTCTTC. This codes for CATSGGFGNNEQFF. Variable domain in full (rest from reference TRBV15 and TRBJ2-1): DAMVIQNPRYQVTQFGKPVTLSCSQTLNHNVMYWYQQKSSQAPKLLFHYYDKDFNNEADTPDNFQSRRPNTSFCFLDIRSPGLGDTAMYLCATSGGFGNNEQFFGPGTRLTVL.

This clonotype was counted a few times. The gene calls are TRBV5-6 and TRBJ2-5; D perhaps matches TRBD2 (6 bases). V was shortened by 3 bases and J by 3 bases, with 12 bases between the two germline ends. The germline gives CDR1 SGHDT, CDR2 YYEEEE. The CDR3 contains 14 residues. CDR3 sequence: CASSSGTPKETQYF. CDR3 sequence (DNA): TGTGCCAGCAGCTCCGGGACTCCTAAAGAGACCCAGTACTTC. The whole variable domain, remainder taken from reference TRBV5-6 and TRBJ2-5, is DAGVTQSPTHLIKTRGQQVTLRCSPKSGHDTVSWYQQALGQGPQFIFQYYEEEERQRGNFPDRFSGHQFPNYSSELNVNALLLGDSALYLCASSSGTPKETQYFGPGTRLLVL.

This clonotype has more than one count but fewer than ten. The chain uses TRBV5-1 and TRBJ1-1; the D gene is possibly TRBD1 (6 bases). Trimming removed 0 bases at V and 0 bases at J, with 24 bases between. The CDR3 is made up of 20 amino acids. In germline, CDR1 is SGHRS, CDR2 YFSETQ. The CDR3 here is CASSLVQGSMRLTMNTEAFF. In nucleotides, the CDR3 is TGCGCCAGCAGCTTGGTACAGGGAAGTATGCGCCTTACTATGAACACTGAAGCTTTCTTT.

The chain employs TRBV4-2 and TRBJ2-3; D remains ambiguous. The ends were cut back, 0 bases at V and 0 bases at J, with 19 bases in the middle. Germline-derived CDR1 and CDR2 are LGHNA and YNFKEQ. The CDR3 is made up of 19 amino acids. CDR3 loop: CASSQDKRAARFSTDTQYF. The CDR3, as DNA: TGTGCCAGCAGCCAAGATAAAAGGGCAGCACGTTTCAGCACAGATACGCAGTATTTT.

This clonotype was observed a few times. The rearrangement links TRBV7-9 to TRBJ2-3; D may be TRBD2 (5 bases). There are 12 residues in the CDR3. CDR1 and CDR2 (germline): SEHNR, FQNEAQ (reference sequence). The germline V and J ends were trimmed by 8 bases and 7 bases, with 13 bases remaining between them. CDR3 coding DNA: TGTGCCAGCCGAACCCCGGGGAATACGCAGTATTTT. This encodes CASRTPGNTQYF.

Only a few counts were recorded for this clonotype. The rearrangement links TRBV5-1 to TRBJ1-1; D ambiguous. Germline values: CDR1 SGHRS, CDR2 YFSETQ. V was cut by 4 bases and J by 4 bases, with 17 bases left in between. CDR3 length equals 15 residues. Here the CDR3 DNA reads TGCGCCAGCAGCCCCTGGGGAGGCTGGGGCACTGAAGCTTTCTTT. It encodes CASSPWGGWGTEAFF.

This clonotype was picked up a small number of times. This sequence joins TRBV27 and TRBJ2-7, with 11 bases lining up with TRBD1. This CDR3 region has 15 residues. Germline V gene sequence: CDR1 MNHEY, CDR2 SMNVEV (reference sequence). Germline trimming cut 8 bases from V and 6 bases from J; bases unmatched to any gene: 12. CDR3 in amino acids: CASGYPGTGGFEQYF. CDR3 DNA: TGTGCCAGCGGGTACCCCGGGACAGGGGGATTCGAGCAGTACTTC.

This clonotype has a handful of counts. The chain has TRBV7-6 and TRBJ2-3, with a tentative D call TRBD2 (6 bases). Trimming cost V 1 base and J 6 bases, with 11 bases left between them. This CDR3 is 14 amino acids long. The germline gives CDR1 SGHVS, CDR2 FNYEAQ. The CDR3 DNA reads TGTGCCAGCAGCTTAGTAGTTGGAGGGGATACGCAGTATTTT. It encodes CASSLVVGGDTQYF.

V usage is TRBV7-3 and J usage is TRBJ2-3, with 9 bases matching TRBD2. V shed 5 bases, J shed 8 bases, and the junction held 11 bases outside the gene matches. This CDR3 spans 15 amino acids. Per germline, CDR1 SGHTA and CDR2 FQGTGA. For the CDR3, the DNA is TGTGCCAGCAGCCTCACTAGCGGGTCGGGGGCTACGCAGTATTTT. This encodes CASSLTSGSGATQYF.

The chain couples TRBV20-1 to TRBJ2-2; TRBD2 aligns across 9 bases. Germline values: CDR1 DFQATT, CDR2 SNEGSKA (reference sequence). Germline trimming cut 6 bases from V and 7 bases from J; bases unmatched to any gene: 6. CDR3 length equals 13 residues. The DNA for the CDR3 is TGCAGTGCCTTGACTAGCGGTGGCGGGGAGCTGTTTTTT. Amino acids: CSALTSGGGELFF.

This clonotype was detected only a few times. J is TRBJ2-7 and V is TRBV20-1; D remains unclear. The CDR3 sequence is 12 residues long. V shed 0 bases and J shed 2 bases, with 5 bases lying between them. Germline CDR1 and CDR2: DFQATT and SNEGSKA (reference sequence). The CDR3 sequence: CSARDIAYEQYF. CDR3 DNA: TGCAGTGCTAGAGATATAGCCTACGAGCAGTACTTC.

This chain uses TRBV28 with TRBJ2-2; D is possibly TRBD2 (5 bases). Germline-derived CDR1 and CDR2 are MDHEN and SYDVKM. Trimming removed 2 bases from V and 4 bases from J, with 11 bases in between. The CDR3 has 15 amino acids. CDR3 loop: CASSLPERATGELFF. Written as DNA, the CDR3 is TGTGCCAGCAGTTTACCCGAGAGGGCCACCGGGGAGCTGTTTTTT.

The chain is built from TRBV19 and TRBJ2-3, with TRBD1 matching 9 bases. V gave up 6 bases and J gave up 2 bases; unmatched junction bases: 9. The length of the CDR3 is 16 residues. Germline CDR1 LNHDA, CDR2 SQIVND (reference sequence). CDR3 amino acids: CASRLGGTGPTDTQYF. CDR3 nucleotides: TGTGCCAGTAGACTAGGAGGGACAGGGCCCACAGATACGCAGTATTTT.

This clonotype has at least ten counts. The gene calls are TRBV10-1 and TRBJ1-1; perhaps TRBD1 as D (5 bases). Trimming removed 5 bases at V and 7 bases at J, with 17 bases between. The CDR3 loop spans 14 amino acids. Germline CDR1 reads WNHNN; CDR2 reads SYGVQD (reference sequence). The CDR3 sequence: CASSSGASRNEAFF. CDR3 DNA: TGCGCCAGCAGTTCTGGGGCTTCAAGGAATGAAGCTTTCTTT.

This clonotype was counted once. The gene calls are TRBV14 and TRBJ1-6; a possible D gene is TRBD1 (5 bases). CDR3 size: 14 residues. The germline V and J ends were trimmed by 4 bases and 10 bases, with 14 bases remaining between them. Germline-derived CDR1 and CDR2 are SGHDN and FVKESK. The CDR3 here is CASSRRQGGSPLHF. The CDR3 bases are TGTGCCAGCAGCCGCCGTCAGGGAGGATCACCCCTCCACTTT.

This clonotype was observed a single time. The V gene is TRBV20-1, the J gene TRBJ1-6; weak D call: TRBD1 (5 bases). Germline CDR1 DFQATT, CDR2 SNEGSKA (reference sequence). The CDR3 consists of 16 residues. V was clipped by 0 bases and J by 7 bases, with 16 bases between them. The CDR3 reads CSARDPSGTVNSPLHF. The CDR3 region has the DNA TGCAGTGCTAGAGACCCCTCCGGGACGGTGAATTCACCCCTCCACTTT.

This clonotype was detected only a few times. The chain is built from TRBV7-9 and TRBJ1-4, with TRBD1 matching over 8 bases. The length of the CDR3 is 15 residues. J gave up 7 bases and V 5 bases, and 9 bases lay outside the gene matches. The germline CDR1 and CDR2 sequences are SEHNR and FQNEAQ (reference sequence). CDR3 nucleotide sequence: TGTGCCAGCAGCCCGACACAGGGGGGATTTGAAAAACTGTTTTTT. This encodes CASSPTQGGFEKLFF.

This clonotype was seen only a few times. The chain carries TRBV14 and TRBJ1-4; 9 nucleotides agree with TRBD1. Germline-derived CDR1 and CDR2 are SGHDN and FVKESK. The CDR3 totals 16 residues. Unmatched junction bases numbered 9, after V lost 3 bases and J lost 7 bases. The CDR3 region is CASSQDAGTGLEKLFF. The CDR3 bases are TGTGCCAGCAGCCAGGATGCCGGGACAGGGCTTGAAAAACTGTTTTTT.

V is TRBV7-2 and J is TRBJ2-1; the D gene could be TRBD1 or TRBD2 (5 bases each). V was pared by 3 bases and J by 9 bases, with 12 bases between. The CDR3 extends over 13 amino acids. Germline assignment: CDR1 SGHTA and CDR2 FQGNSA. The CDR3 coding sequence is TGTGCCAGCAGCTTCCCCCGGGGCTTTGAGCAGTTCTTC. It codes for CASSFPRGFEQFF.

The rearrangement joins TRBV4-3 to TRBJ2-3; 13 bases are shared with TRBD2. The CDR3 sequence is 19 residues long. The V gene end was trimmed by 0 bases and the J gene end by 0 bases; junction bases not matched to a gene: 6. Germline CDR1 LGHNA, CDR2 YSLEER. The CDR3 nucleotides read TGCGCCAGCAGCCAAGAGACTAGCGGGGGGCCTCTTAGCACAGATACGCAGTATTTT. This encodes CASSQETSGGPLSTDTQYF.

This clonotype was recorded a few times. V gene TRBV5-4 combines with J gene TRBJ2-5; the match to TRBD2 covers 7 bases. CDR3 length: 15 residues. From germline, CDR1 is SGHNT and CDR2 YYREEE (reference sequence). After removal of 3 bases from V and 4 bases from J, the junction contained 9 bases not matched to a gene. This chain's CDR3 is CASSWGASGTETQYF. The CDR3 bases are TGTGCCAGCAGCTGGGGAGCTAGCGGTACAGAGACCCAGTACTTC.

With respect to this clonotype: Relative to the germline gene, one junction end is altered; a read error may explain this. The chain uses TRBV7-1 and TRBJ2-5, with 8 bases lining up with TRBD1. TRBV7-1 is an ORF; its function is uncertain. The CDR3 sequence is 15 residues long. CDR3 sequence: CARSSSYRGTETQYF. CDR3 nucleotides: TGTGCCCGCAGCTCAAGTTACAGGGGGACAGAGACCCAGTACTTC.

The V gene is TRBV12-3 or TRBV12-4, the J gene TRBJ2-7; D unresolved. CDR3 length: 13 residues. Trimming left V 4 bases short and J 3 bases short, with 10 bases between. The CDR3 DNA follows: TGTGCCAGCAGTTCGGGTACATTCTACGAGCAGTACTTC. Residues: CASSSGTFYEQYF.

V and J are TRBV5-1 and TRBJ2-5; D is possibly TRBD2 (6 bases). Germline-derived CDR1 and CDR2 are SGHRS and YFSETQ. Trimming removed 4 bases from V and 1 base from J, with 8 bases in between. The CDR3 totals 13 residues. CDR3 sequence reads: CASSTGVQETQYF. CDR3 nucleotide sequence: TGCGCCAGCAGCACGGGGGTCCAAGAGACCCAGTACTTC.